A selection of T cell receptor beta chains follows, all from one sample in a study of OX40 agonist ivuxolimab in advanced cancers. The protocol was immunoSEQ multiplex PCR, while the TCRdb copy is restricted to in-frame clones and leaves out a portion. The table includes 60,000 or so clones, nearly 85% detected once. Specimen: CD4+ or CD8+ T cells sorted from blood, collected in a trial of the OX40 agonist ivuxolimab. The receptor set was obtained from an adult with an advanced solid tumor such as melanoma, head and neck, liver or kidney cancer. The conserved cysteine and the conserved F or W are not part of the CDR3 here.

TRBV28,TRBJ2-5,ASSLQGTRETQY
TRBV15,TRBJ1-1,ATSRDFLRAAEAF
TRBV9,TRBJ1-4,ASSLGADFFNEKLF
TRBV19,TRBJ1-5,ASSRGTGGDQPQH
TRBV10-1,TRBJ2-5,ASSGGRAGETQY
TRBV27,TRBJ2-3,ASTEAGGPTDTQY
TRBV5-1,TRBJ1-5,ASSLQGTTDQPQH
TRBV10-3,TRBJ2-5,AISVGLAGAPRETQY
TRBV6-4,TRBJ1-2,ASRPGLGSYGYT
TRBV7-3,TRBJ2-2,ASSLTGGETGELF
TRBV28,TRBJ2-1,ASSLFAYNEQF
TRBV29-1,TRBJ1-6,SVGRDTNSPLH
TRBV28,TRBJ2-3,ASSTGLTTDTQY
TRBV2,TRBJ1-2,ASRDRTYGYT
TRBV30,TRBJ2-3,AWSVVAGVTDTQY
TRBV28,TRBJ2-7,ASSPAGRVMDEQY
TRBV11-2,TRBJ2-5,ASSLERGSVETQY
TRBV15,TRBJ2-7,ATSRDNRRAGQY
TRBV2,TRBJ2-1,ASAVGVEQF
TRBV6-5,TRBJ2-1,ASPTGLAGSNEQF
TRBV27,TRBJ2-3,ASSLRAQNTDTQY
TRBV2,TRBJ2-3,ASSTRDFHTQY